This TCR beta chain appears in the sequencing data of a study of blood T cell repertoires in COVID-19. Across the study: Material from acute and convalescent COVID-19 was sourced from the United States, Italy and Spain. Sources were T cells, B-cell-depleted T cells, or PBMCs; the material itself was cDNA or gDNA.

The CDR3 spans 16 residues. CDR1 and CDR2 (germline): SGHRS, YFSETQ. V trimming: 4 bases; J trimming: 7 bases; junction bases outside the gene matches: 5. Original handling: Amplification of reference gene primers provided the estimated nucleated cell counts. Assay: immunoSEQ multiplex PCR; the TCRdb copy retains only in-frame clones and omits some. V and J calls and clone size are copied from that table; D and trimming were computed from the DNA. Altogether tens of thousands of clones are present, about 75% being singletons, with the ten largest covering 25% to 40%. The J gene is TRBJ2-1, the V gene TRBV5-1, with 16 bases that match TRBD2. The receptor was isolated from a human donor in a cohort sampled during active COVID-19. The sample comprised peripheral blood. This chain's CDR3 is CASSTGLAGGRNEQFF. The CDR3 bases are TGCGCCAGCAGCACGGGACTAGCGGGGGGGCGGAATGAGCAGTTCTTC.